The clone carrying this T cell receptor beta chain appeared once. In the study's own analysis: For nucleated cells, counts were estimated from reference gene primer amplification. Assay used: immunoSEQ multiplex PCR; TCRdb lists only in-frame clones, some missing. V and J calls and clone size are as listed in that table; D and trimming were resolved from the DNA. The sample includes about 190,000 clones, around 85% of them seen just once. The data are from a study of blood T cell repertoires in COVID-19. Study background: Material from acute and convalescent COVID-19 was sourced from the United States, Italy and Spain. Nucleic acid was either cDNA or gDNA, and it came from T cells, B-cell-depleted T cells, or PBMCs.

The ends were cut back, 1 base at V and 8 bases at J, with 9 bases in the middle. This CDR3 region has 12 residues. Germline values: CDR1 GTSNPN, CDR2 SVGIG (reference sequence). The sequenced material came from peripheral blood. This receptor was identified in a man aged 30-40 years with acute or convalescent COVID-19. V gene TRBV30 combines with J gene TRBJ1-3; unclear D gene. The CDR3 nucleotides are TGTGCCTGGAGTGACTGGGCGCACACCATATATTTT. This encodes CAWSDWAHTIYF.